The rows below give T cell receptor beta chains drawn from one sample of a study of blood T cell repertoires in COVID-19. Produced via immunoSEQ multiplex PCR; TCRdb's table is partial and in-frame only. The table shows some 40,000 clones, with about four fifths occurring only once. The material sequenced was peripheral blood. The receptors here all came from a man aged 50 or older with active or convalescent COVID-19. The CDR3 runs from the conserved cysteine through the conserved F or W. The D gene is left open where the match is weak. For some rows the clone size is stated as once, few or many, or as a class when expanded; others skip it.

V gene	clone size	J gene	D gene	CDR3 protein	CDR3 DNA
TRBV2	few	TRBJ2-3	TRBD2	CASSPGPTSGGARDTQYF	TGTGCCAGCAGTCCCGGCCCGACTAGCGGGGGGGCCCGAGATACGCAGTATTTT
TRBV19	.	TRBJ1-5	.	CASRDRGNQPQHF	TGTGCCAGTAGGGACAGAGGAAATCAGCCCCAGCATTTT
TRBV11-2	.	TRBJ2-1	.	CASSFRPGIDEQFF	TGTGCCAGCAGCTTCCGACCAGGGATAGATGAGCAGTTCTTC
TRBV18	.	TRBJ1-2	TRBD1	CASSPPVGQGAGYTF	TGTGCCAGCTCACCACCCGTTGGGCAGGGGGCTGGCTACACCTTC
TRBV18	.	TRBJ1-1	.	CASSPPYRNTEAFF	TGTGCCAGCTCACCACCGTACAGGAACACTGAAGCTTTCTTT
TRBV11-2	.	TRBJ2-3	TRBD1	CASINWTGGNTQYF	TGTGCCAGCATCAACTGGACAGGGGGCAATACGCAGTATTTT
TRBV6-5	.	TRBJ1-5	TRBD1	CASSLQGPRGNQPQHF	TGTGCCAGCAGTTTACAGGGGCCAAGGGGCAATCAGCCCCAGCATTTT
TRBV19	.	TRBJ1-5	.	CASSIDRRGNQPQHF	TGTGCCAGTAGTATAGATCGCAGGGGCAATCAGCCCCAGCATTTT
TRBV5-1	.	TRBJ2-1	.	CASSPDTTLGRRQFF	TGCGCCAGCAGCCCGGACACCACCCTCGGCAGGAGGCAGTTCTTC
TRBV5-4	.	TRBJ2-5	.	CASSLGPGGKETQYF	TGTGCCAGCAGCTTGGGCCCTGGCGGGAAAGAGACCCAGTACTTC
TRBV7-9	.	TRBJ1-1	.	CANSWGGTEAFF	TGTGCCAATTCGTGGGGAGGCACTGAAGCTTTCTTT
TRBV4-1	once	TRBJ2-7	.	CASSQVGGASYEQYF	TGCGCCAGCAGCCAAGTGGGGGGGGCCTCCTACGAGCAGTACTTC
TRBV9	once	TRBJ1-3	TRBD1	CASSASTGVGNTIYF	TGTGCCAGCAGCGCCTCGACAGGGGTCGGAAACACCATATATTTT
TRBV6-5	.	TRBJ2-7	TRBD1	CASSYSSDRDHKQYF	TGTGCCAGCAGTTACTCGAGTGACAGGGACCACAAGCAGTACTTC
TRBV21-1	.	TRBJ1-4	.	CASSGNEKLFF	TGTGCCAGCTCGGGAAATGAAAAACTGTTTTTT
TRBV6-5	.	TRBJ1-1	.	CASTQRGTVNTEAFF	TGTGCCAGCACCCAGAGGGGGACGGTGAACACTGAAGCTTTCTTT
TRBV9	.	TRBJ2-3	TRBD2	CASSDLAGGPDTQYF	TGTGCCAGCAGTGACCTAGCGGGGGGACCAGATACGCAGTATTTT
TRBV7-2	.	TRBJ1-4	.	CASSLLRGNEKLFF	TGTGCCAGCAGCTTATTGCGGGGTAATGAAAAACTGTTTTTT
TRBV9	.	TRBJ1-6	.	CASSRARERNSPLHF	TGTGCCAGCAGTCGGGCCCGGGAAAGGAATTCACCCCTCCACTTT
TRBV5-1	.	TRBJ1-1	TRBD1	CASSLTGSNTEAFF	TGCGCCAGCAGCCTGACAGGGAGTAACACTGAAGCTTTCTTT
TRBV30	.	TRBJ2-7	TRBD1	CAWSVQSLRGRYEQYF	TGTGCCTGGAGTGTACAAAGTCTCAGGGGGCGGTACGAGCAGTACTTC
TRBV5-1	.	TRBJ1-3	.	CASSLVSGAGNTIYF	TGCGCCAGCAGCTTGGTATCGGGAGCTGGAAACACCATATATTTT
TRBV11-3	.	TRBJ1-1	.	CASSRDSRNTEAFF	TGTGCCAGCAGTCGTGACAGTCGGAACACTGAAGCTTTCTTT
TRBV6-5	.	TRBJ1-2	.	CASSRGSYNYGYTF	TGTGCCAGCAGCCGGGGGAGTTATAACTATGGCTACACCTTC
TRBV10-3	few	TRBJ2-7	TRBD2	CAISESLGLRSSYEQYF	TGTGCCATCAGTGAAAGTCTGGGACTAAGGAGCTCCTACGAGCAGTACTTC
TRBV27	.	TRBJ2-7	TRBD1	CASSEGQGAPYEQYF	TGTGCCAGCAGCGAGGGACAGGGGGCGCCCTACGAGCAGTACTTC
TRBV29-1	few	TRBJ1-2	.	CSARDSRGYTF	TGCAGCGCTCGCGACAGTCGGGGCTACACCTTC
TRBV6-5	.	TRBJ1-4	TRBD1	CASRGTAREKLFF	TGTGCCAGCAGGGGGACAGCTCGGGAAAAACTGTTTTTT
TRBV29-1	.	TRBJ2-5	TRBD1	CSVERQGKTQYF	TGCAGCGTTGAACGACAGGGAAAGACCCAGTACTTC
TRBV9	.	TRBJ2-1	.	CASSVDGSSFSYNEQFF	TGTGCCAGCAGCGTAGATGGCTCCTCGTTCTCCTACAATGAGCAGTTCTTC
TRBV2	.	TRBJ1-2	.	CASRVSADGYTF	TGTGCCAGCAGGGTGAGTGCGGATGGCTACACCTTC
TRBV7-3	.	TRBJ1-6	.	CASSRLQNSPLHF	TGTGCCAGCAGCCGATTACAGAATTCACCCCTCCACTTT
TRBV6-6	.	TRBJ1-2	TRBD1	CASRFRDSSNYGYTF	TGTGCCAGCAGATTTAGGGACAGTTCTAACTATGGCTACACCTTC
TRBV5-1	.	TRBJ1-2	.	CASSGSGTHHYGYTF	TGCGCCAGCAGCGGAAGCGGGACTCATCACTATGGCTACACCTTC
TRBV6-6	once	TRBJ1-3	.	CASSYIKGRSGNTIYF	TGTGCCAGCAGTTATATCAAGGGGCGATCTGGAAACACCATATATTTT
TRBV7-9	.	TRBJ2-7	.	CASSLASSYEQYF	TGTGCCAGCAGCTTAGCGAGCTCCTACGAGCAGTACTTC
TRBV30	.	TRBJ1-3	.	CAWSVFLGNTIYF	TGTGCCTGGAGTGTATTCCTTGGAAACACCATATATTTT
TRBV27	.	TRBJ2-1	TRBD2	CASSSPSGDPYNEQFF	TGTGCCAGCAGTTCCCCTAGCGGGGACCCCTACAATGAGCAGTTCTTC
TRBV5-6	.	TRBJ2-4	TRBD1	CASSLEGAAKNIQYF	TGTGCCAGCAGCTTAGAGGGGGCAGCCAAAAACATTCAGTACTTC
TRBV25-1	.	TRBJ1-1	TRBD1	CASSVGTARNTEAFF	TGTGCCAGCAGTGTCGGGACAGCCAGAAACACTGAAGCTTTCTTT